This T cell receptor (beta chain) was captured by sequencing in a study of lymphopenia after photon versus proton radiotherapy. Looked up from germline, CDR1 is LGHNA and CDR2 is YSLEER. This CDR3 spans 14 amino acids. Trimming stripped 4 bases from V and 4 bases from J, with 10 bases between. This table comes from immunoSEQ multiplex PCR, and its TCRdb copy is limited to in-frame clones, with some not included. Of fewer than 45,000 clones listed, more than 70% are singletons. The rearrangement uses TRBV4-3 and TRBJ2-2; a weak D match, TRBD1 (6 bases). Sequencing used peripheral blood, obtained from a patient treated with proton-based radiotherapy. The sequence was collected from an older woman with pancreatic cancer. Some clones in this sample may be carry-over from other donors' samples. Here the CDR3 DNA reads TGCGCCAGCAGCCCGGGACATTCCACCGGGGAGCTGTTTTTT. It yields the protein CASSPGHSTGELFF.